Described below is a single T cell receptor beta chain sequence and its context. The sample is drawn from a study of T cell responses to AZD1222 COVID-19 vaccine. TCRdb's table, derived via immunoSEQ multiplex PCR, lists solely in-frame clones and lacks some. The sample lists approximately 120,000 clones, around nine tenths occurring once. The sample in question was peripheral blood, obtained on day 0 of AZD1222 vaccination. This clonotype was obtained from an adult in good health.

The CDR3 DNA sequence: TGTGCCAGTGGATACCGGGACAACGGTAATCAGCCCCAGCATTTT. Protein product: CASGYRDNGNQPQHF. This sequence joins TRBV19 and TRBJ1-5; D perhaps matches TRBD1 (6 bases). Germline V lookup: CDR1 LNHDA, CDR2 SQIVND (reference sequence). Trimming pared 8 bases from V and 4 bases from J, leaving 18 bases between. The CDR3 length is 15 residues.